This TCR beta chain stems from a study of CD8+CD57+ T cells in acquired aplastic anemia. Study-wide background: Sorted CD4+ plus CD8+ cells gave DNA averaging approximately 3.2 ug.

Comment on this clonotype: The CDR3 ends on some other residue instead of the conserved phenylalanine or tryptophan, so this is likely a read error. The DNA is omitted, as the CDR3 cannot be located on it reliably, and the CDR3 follows TCRdb's listing.

Per the germline V gene, CDR1 is SGHTA and CDR2 is FQGTGA. The CDR3 spans 13 residues, counting both ends. Template material for TCR beta VDJ and CDR3 profiling consisted of genomic DNA. Via MiXCR, TCRdb re-called the reads, giving one row per CDR3 protein. The repertoire consists of 400,000 to 500,000 distinct CDR3 sequences, with roughly 68% occurring once and the leading ten covering approximately 3.9%. The sequenced sample was sorted CD4+, CD8+, or CD8+CD57+ T cells (not recorded which) from PBMCs. The receptor's source is a human donor in good health, serving as a control. V is TRBV7-3 and J is TRBJ1-2; the D call TRBD1 from the table was never checked on the DNA. CDR3 region: CASSLSGIQETQY.